This T cell receptor beta chain was obtained from a study of blood T cell repertoires in COVID-19. About the research overall: Donors in the United States, Italy and Spain gave samples during acute or convalescent COVID-19. The cDNA or gDNA used as material had been derived from T cells, B-cell-depleted T cells, or PBMCs.

The assay was immunoSEQ multiplex PCR, and TCRdb's table has in-frame clones only and misses some. The repertoire holds about 85,000 clones, with under 85% as singletons. Germline lookup yields CDR1 LNHDA and CDR2 SQIVND (reference sequence). The CDR3 consists of 15 residues. V lost 3 bases and J 8 bases, leaving 17 bases between the germline ends. V usage is TRBV19 and J usage is TRBJ1-3; D perhaps matches TRBD1 (5 bases). Specimen: peripheral blood. The receptor was derived from a human donor in a cohort sampled during active COVID-19. DNA for the CDR3: TGTGCCAGTAGTATCGACAGCCCAACGAGAGACACCATATATTTT. Its protein product is CASSIDSPTRDTIYF.